Below, one TCR beta chain is given with its context. Grouping used clinical history reported by participants in a survey and questionnaire. The source of the sample is a study of blood T cell repertoires in COVID-19. In the study overall: From the United States, Italy and Spain came samples of acute and convalescent COVID-19. PBMCs, B-cell-depleted T cells, or T cells were the source of the cDNA or gDNA that made up the material.

As originally analysed: Scientists estimated how many nucleated cells there were by amplifying reference gene primers. TCRdb keeps only in-frame clones here, not all; method: immunoSEQ multiplex PCR. From that table come the V and J calls and clone size; the DNA was used to work out D and trimming. The sample has roughly 360,000 clones, around 89% seen once; the top ten hold 0.95% to 1%. CDR1 and CDR2 from the germline V gene are WSHSY and SAAADI. Trimming removed 6 bases from V and 3 bases from J; junction bases left unmatched: 8. This CDR3 is built from 14 residues. The sample taken for sequencing was PBMCs or T cells enriched from blood (not recorded which). The clonotype comes from a woman aged 25-40 years with acute COVID-19. This chain joins TRBV10-2 and TRBJ2-7; 7 nucleotides align to TRBD2. CDR3 loop: CASSSGLVSYEQYF. The CDR3 DNA is TGCGCCAGCAGCTCAGGACTAGTAAGCTACGAGCAGTACTTC.